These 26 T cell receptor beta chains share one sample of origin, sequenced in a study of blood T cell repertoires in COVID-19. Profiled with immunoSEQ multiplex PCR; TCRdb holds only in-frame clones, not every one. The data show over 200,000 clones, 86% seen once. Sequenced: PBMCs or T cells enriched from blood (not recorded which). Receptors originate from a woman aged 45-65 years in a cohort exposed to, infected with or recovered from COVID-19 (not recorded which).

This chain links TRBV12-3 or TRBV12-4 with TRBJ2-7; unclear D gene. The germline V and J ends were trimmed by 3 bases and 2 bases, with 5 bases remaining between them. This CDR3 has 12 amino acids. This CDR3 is CASSFETYEQYF. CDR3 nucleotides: TGTGCCAGCAGTTTCGAGACCTACGAGCAGTACTTC.

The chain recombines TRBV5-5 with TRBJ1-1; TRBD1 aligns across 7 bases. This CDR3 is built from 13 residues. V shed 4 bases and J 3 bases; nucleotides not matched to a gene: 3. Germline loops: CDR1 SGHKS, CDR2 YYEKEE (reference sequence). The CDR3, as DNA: TGTGCCAGCAGCCAGGGGGTCGACACTGAAGCTTTCTTT. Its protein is CASSQGVDTEAFF.

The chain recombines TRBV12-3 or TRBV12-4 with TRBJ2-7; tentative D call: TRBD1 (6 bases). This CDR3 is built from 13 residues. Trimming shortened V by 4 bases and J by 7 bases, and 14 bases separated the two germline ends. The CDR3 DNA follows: TGTGCCAGCAGTTCCAGGGGCTGGAAGGAGCAGTACTTC. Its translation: CASSSRGWKEQYF.

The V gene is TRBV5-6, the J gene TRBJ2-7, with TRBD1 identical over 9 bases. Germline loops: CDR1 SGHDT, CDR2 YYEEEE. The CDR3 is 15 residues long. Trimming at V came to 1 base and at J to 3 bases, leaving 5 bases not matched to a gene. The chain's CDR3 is CASSLSGQGFYEQYF. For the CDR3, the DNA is TGTGCCAGCAGCTTGTCGGGACAGGGCTTCTACGAGCAGTACTTC.

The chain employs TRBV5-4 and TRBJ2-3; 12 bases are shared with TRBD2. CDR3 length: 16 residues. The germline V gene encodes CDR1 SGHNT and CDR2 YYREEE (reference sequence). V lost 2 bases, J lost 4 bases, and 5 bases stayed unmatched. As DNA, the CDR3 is TGTGCCAGCAGCTTAGTACTAGCGGGGGGTTCAGATACGCAGTATTTT. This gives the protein CASSLVLAGGSDTQYF.

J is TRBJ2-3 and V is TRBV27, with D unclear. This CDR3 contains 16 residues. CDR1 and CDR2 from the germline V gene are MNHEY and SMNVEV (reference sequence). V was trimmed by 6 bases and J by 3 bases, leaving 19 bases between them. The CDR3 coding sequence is TGTGCCAGCAGGTCTTACCGGGTGCAATGGACAGATACGCAGTATTTT. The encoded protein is CASRSYRVQWTDTQYF.

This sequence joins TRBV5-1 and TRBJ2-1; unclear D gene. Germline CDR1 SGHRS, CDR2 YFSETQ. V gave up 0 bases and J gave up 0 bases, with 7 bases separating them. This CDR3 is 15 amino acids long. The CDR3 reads CASSLGESSYNEQFF. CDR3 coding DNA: TGCGCCAGCAGCTTGGGAGAGAGCTCCTACAATGAGCAGTTCTTC.

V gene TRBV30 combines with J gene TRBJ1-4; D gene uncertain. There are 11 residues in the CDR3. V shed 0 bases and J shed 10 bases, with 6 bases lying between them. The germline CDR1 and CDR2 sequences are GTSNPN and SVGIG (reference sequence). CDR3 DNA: TGTGCCTGGAGTGTAGGAGGAAAACTGTTTTTT. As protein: CAWSVGGKLFF.

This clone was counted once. This CDR3 reads CASSLGTGYEQYF. The CDR3 coding sequence is TGTGCCAGCAGCTTGGGGACAGGGTACGAGCAGTACTTC. The chain recombines TRBV11-2 with TRBJ2-7; 9 bases align to TRBD1. V shed 3 bases, J shed 4 bases, and the junction held 1 base outside the gene matches. CDR3 length equals 13 residues. CDR1 and CDR2 from the germline V gene are SGHAT and FQNNGV.

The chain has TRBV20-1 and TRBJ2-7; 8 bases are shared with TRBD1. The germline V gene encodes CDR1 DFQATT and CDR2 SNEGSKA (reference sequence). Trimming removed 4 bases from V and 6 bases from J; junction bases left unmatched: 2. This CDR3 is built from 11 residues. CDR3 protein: CSATQGGEQYF. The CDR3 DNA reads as TGCAGTGCTACACAGGGGGGCGAGCAGTACTTC.

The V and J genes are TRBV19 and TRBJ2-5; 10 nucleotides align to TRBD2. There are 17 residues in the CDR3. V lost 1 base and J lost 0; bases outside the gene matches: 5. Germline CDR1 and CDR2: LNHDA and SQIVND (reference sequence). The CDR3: CASSIGQRGGYQETQYF. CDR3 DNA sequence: TGTGCCAGTAGTATAGGTCAGCGGGGGGGTTACCAAGAGACCCAGTACTTC.

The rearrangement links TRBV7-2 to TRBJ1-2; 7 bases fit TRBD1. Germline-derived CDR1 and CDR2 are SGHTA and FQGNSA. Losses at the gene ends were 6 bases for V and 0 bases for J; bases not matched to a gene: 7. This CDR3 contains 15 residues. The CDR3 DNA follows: TGTGCCAGCAGACGGGACAGTTTAGCTAACTATGGCTACACCTTC. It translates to CASRRDSLANYGYTF.

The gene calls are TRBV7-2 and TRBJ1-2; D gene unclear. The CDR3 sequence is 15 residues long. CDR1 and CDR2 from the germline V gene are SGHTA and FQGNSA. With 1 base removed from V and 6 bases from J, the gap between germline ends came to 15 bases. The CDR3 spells CASSLVVGRKDGYTF. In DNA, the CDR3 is TGTGCCAGCAGCTTAGTGGTCGGTCGTAAAGATGGCTACACCTTC.

The CDR3 DNA reads as TGTGCCAGCAGCCTAGATCCCGGCACCGGGGAGCTGTTTTTT. The encoded protein is CASSLDPGTGELFF. V and J are TRBV7-3 and TRBJ2-2; D uncertain. Trimming shortened V by 5 bases and J by 4 bases, and 11 bases separated the two germline ends. The CDR3 runs to 14 residues. Germline CDR1 SGHTA, CDR2 FQGTGA.

The CDR3 here is CASSGGRAGELFF. In DNA form, the CDR3 reads TGTGCCAGCAGCGGGGGGCGGGCCGGGGAGCTGTTTTTT. The V and J genes are TRBV28 and TRBJ2-2; maybe TRBD2 (7 bases). The CDR3 length is 13 residues. Germline loops: CDR1 MDHEN, CDR2 SYDVKM. Trimming stripped 6 bases from V and 6 bases from J, with 11 bases between. The variable domain in full, with the rest retrieved from reference TRBV28 and TRBJ2-2, is DVKVTQSSRYLVKRTGEKVFLECVQDMDHENMFWYRQDPGLGLRLIYFSYDVKMKEKGDIPEGYSVSREKKERFSLILESASTNQTSMYLCASSGGRAGELFFGEGSRLTVL.

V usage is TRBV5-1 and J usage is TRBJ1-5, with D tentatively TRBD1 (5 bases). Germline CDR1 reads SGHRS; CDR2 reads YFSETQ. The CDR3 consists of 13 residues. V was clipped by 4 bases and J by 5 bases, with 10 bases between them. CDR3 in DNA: TGCGCCAGCAGCGGTTGGGGCGATCAGCCCCAGCATTTT. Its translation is CASSGWGDQPQHF.

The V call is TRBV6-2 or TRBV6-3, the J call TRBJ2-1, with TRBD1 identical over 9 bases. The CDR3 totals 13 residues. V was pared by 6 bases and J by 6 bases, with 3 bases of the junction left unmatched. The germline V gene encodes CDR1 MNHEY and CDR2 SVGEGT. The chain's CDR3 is CASSRQGGNEQFF. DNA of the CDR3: TGTGCCAGCAGCCGACAGGGGGGCAATGAGCAGTTCTTC.

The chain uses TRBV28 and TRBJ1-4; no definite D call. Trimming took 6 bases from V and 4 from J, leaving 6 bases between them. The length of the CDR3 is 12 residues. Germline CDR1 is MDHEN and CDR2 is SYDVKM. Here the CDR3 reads CASRLSNEKLFF. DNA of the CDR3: TGTGCCAGCAGACTGAGTAATGAAAAACTGTTTTTT.

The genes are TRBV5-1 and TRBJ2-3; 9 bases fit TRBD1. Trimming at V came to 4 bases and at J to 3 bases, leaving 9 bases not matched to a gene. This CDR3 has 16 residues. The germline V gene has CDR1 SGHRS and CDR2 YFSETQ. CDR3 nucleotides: TGCGCCAGCAGCGTCGGACAGGGGATAGGTACAGATACGCAGTATTTT. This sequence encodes CASSVGQGIGTDTQYF.

The CDR3 sequence: CASSFWAGTKYF. As DNA, the CDR3 is TGTGCCAGCAGCTTTTGGGCTGGGACAAAGTACTTC. The chain uses TRBV5-6 and TRBJ2-4, with D perhaps TRBD1 (6 bases). The V gene's germline CDR1 is SGHDT and CDR2 YYEEEE. V lost 2 bases, J lost 14 bases, and 14 bases lay in between. This CDR3 is 12 amino acids long. Together with reference TRBV5-6 and TRBJ2-4, the CDR3 gives the full variable domain: DAGVTQSPTHLIKTRGQQVTLRCSPKSGHDTVSWYQQALGQGPQFIFQYYEEEERQRGNFPDRFSGHQFPNYSSELNVNALLLGDSALYLCASSFWAGTKYFGAGTRLSVL.

As DNA, the CDR3 is TGTGCCAGCAGCTTGGTGCAGAACTATGGCTACACCTTC. Its protein is CASSLVQNYGYTF. This chain uses TRBV5-5 with TRBJ1-2; D unclear. The CDR3 covers 13 residues. The V gene lost 0 bases and the J gene lost 2 bases, with 5 bases spanning the gap. Germline CDR1 and CDR2: SGHKS and YYEKEE (reference sequence).

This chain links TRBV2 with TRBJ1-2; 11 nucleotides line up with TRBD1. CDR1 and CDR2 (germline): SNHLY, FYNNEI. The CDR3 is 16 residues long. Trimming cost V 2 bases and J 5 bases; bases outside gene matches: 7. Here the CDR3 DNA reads TGTGCCAGCAGTGAATGGACAGGGGGCGGTCGGTATGGCTACACCTTC. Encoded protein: CASSEWTGGGRYGYTF.

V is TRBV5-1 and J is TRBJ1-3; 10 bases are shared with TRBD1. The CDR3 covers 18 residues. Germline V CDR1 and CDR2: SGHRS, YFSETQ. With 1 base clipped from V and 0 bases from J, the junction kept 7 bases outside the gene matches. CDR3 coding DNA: TGCGCCAGCAGCTTGCTAAAGACAGGGGGCGCCTCTGGAAACACCATATATTTT. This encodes CASSLLKTGGASGNTIYF.

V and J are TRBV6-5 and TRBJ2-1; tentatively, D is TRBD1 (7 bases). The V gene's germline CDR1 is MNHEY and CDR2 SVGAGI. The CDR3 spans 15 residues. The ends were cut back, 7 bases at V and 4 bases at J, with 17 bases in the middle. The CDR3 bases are TGTGCCAGCATCTCAGGAGGGGGCGGTTACAATGAGCAGTTCTTC. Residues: CASISGGGGYNEQFF.

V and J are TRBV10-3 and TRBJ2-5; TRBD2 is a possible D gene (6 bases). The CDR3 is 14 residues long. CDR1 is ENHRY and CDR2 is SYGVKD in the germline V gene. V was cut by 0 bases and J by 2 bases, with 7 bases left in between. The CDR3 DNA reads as TGTGCCATCAGTGAGTCGGGGACTCAAGAGACCCAGTACTTC. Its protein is CAISESGTQETQYF.

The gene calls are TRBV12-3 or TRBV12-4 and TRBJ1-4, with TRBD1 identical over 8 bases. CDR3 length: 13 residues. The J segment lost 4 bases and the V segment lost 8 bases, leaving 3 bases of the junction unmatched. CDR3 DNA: TGTGCCAGCCGAGGACAGGGTAATGAAAAACTGTTTTTT. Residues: CASRGQGNEKLFF.